A single sample is the source of the 2 T cell receptor beta chains below, sequenced in a study of shared clonotypes between healthy human individuals. The naive CD8 fraction comprised CD45RO-negative cells positively selected for CCR7 and excluded terminally differentiated effector memory CD45RA+ cells. Clones were read by immunoSEQ multiplex PCR, and TCRdb kept only the in-frame ones, dropping some. The table lists 450,000 to 700,000 clones, 95% of them singletons, with 0.09% to 0.13% in the top ten. Sequenced: naive CD8+ T cells sorted from blood. The receptors originated from a woman aged 30 to 39 in good health.

The chain is built from TRBV15 and TRBJ2-7, with D uncertain. Trimming removed 6 bases from V and 4 bases from J, with 13 bases in between. The CDR3 spans 13 residues. Germline-derived CDR1 and CDR2 are LNHNV and YYDKDF (reference sequence). The CDR3 loop is CATRSERVYEQYF. The CDR3 DNA follows: TGTGCCACCAGGTCTGAAAGGGTATACGAGCAGTACTTC.

The chain has TRBV25-1 and TRBJ1-2; possibly TRBD1 for D (6 bases). Per germline, CDR1 MGHDK and CDR2 SYGVNS. The CDR3 spans 11 residues. V lost 8 bases, J lost 8 bases, and 12 bases lay in between. The CDR3 DNA reads TGTGCCAGCTCGACAGGCCGGGGCTACACCTTC. Its protein is CASSTGRGYTF.